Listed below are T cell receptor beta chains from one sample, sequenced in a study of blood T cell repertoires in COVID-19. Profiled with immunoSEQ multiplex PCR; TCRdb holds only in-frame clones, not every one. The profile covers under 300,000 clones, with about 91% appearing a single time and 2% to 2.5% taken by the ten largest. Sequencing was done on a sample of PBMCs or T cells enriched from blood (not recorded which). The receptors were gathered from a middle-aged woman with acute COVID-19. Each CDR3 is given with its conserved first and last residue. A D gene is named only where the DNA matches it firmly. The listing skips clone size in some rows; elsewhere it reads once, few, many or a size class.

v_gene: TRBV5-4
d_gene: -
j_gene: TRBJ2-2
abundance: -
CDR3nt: TGTGCCAGCAGGCCTTCGGCAGGGTTCACCGGGGAGCTGTTTTTT
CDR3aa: CASRPSAGFTGELFF

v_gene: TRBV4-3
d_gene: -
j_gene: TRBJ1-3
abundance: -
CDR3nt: TGCGCCAGCAGCCCGGATACAGGGAACTCTGGAAACACCATATATTTT
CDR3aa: CASSPDTGNSGNTIYF

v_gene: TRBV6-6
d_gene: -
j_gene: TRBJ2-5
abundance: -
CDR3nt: TGTGCCAGCAGTTACTCGAATGGGGGCGCGGAGACCCAGTACTTC
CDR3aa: CASSYSNGGAETQYF

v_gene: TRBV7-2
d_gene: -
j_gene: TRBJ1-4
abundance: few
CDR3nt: TGTGCCAGCAGCTTAGGACACCTAACAACTAATGAAAAACTGTTTTTT
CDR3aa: CASSLGHLTTNEKLFF

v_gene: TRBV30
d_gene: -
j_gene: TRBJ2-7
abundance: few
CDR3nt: TGTGCCTGGAGTGTTGGGGGGTACGAGCAGTACTTC
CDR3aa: CAWSVGGYEQYF

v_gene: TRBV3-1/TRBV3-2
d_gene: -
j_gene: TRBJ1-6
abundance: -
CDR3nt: TGTGCCAGCAGCCCCATAAACAGGTGGAGCTCCTATAATTCACCCCTCCACTTT
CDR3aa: CASSPINRWSSYNSPLHF

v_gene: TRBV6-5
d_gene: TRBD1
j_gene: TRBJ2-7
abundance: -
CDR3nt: TGTGCCAGCAGTTACACGTCCGGGACAGGGTCCTACGAGCAGTACTTC
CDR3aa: CASSYTSGTGSYEQYF

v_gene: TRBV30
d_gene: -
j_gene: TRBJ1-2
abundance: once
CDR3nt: TGTGCCTGGAGTGTACTCCAGGGCCGAGGCTACACCTTC
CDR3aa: CAWSVLQGRGYTF

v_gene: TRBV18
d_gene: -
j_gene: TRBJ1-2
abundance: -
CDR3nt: TGTGCCAGCTCACCCCTAGACGCGGCGGCTAACTATGGCTACACCTTC
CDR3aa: CASSPLDAAANYGYTF

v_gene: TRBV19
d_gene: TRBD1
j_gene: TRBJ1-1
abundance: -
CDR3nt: TGTGCCAGTAGTATATCGGGGACAGGGGGAAAAGCTTTCTTT
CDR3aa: CASSISGTGGKAFF

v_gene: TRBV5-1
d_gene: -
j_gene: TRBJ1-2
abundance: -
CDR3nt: TGCGCCAGCAGCTTGGGTTCGGACAACCTCCTCGACTATGGCTACACCTTC
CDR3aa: CASSLGSDNLLDYGYTF

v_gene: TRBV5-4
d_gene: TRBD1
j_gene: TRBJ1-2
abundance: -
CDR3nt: TGTGCCAGCAGCTTGGCGGGGACAGGGAGAAACTATGGCTACACCTTC
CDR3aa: CASSLAGTGRNYGYTF

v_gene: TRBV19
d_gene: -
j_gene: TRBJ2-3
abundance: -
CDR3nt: TGTGCCAGTGTACGAACAGGGGCGGGAACAGATACGCAGTATTTT
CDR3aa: CASVRTGAGTDTQYF

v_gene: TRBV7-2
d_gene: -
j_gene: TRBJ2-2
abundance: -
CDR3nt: TGTGCCAGCAACAATATTCAGGGAAACACCGGGGAGCTGTTTTTT
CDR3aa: CASNNIQGNTGELFF

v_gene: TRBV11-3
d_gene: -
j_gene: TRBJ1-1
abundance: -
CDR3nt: TGTGCCAGCAACGTACTGGGGAGTGACACTGAAGCTTTCTTT
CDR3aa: CASNVLGSDTEAFF

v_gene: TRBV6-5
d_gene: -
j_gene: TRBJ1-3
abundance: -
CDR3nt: TGTGCCAGCAGTTTTAGACAGGACGGAAACACCATATATTTT
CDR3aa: CASSFRQDGNTIYF

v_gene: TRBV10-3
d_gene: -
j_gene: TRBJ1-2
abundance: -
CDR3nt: TGTGCCATCAGTGAACAGGGTAACTATGGCTACACCTTC
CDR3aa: CAISEQGNYGYTF

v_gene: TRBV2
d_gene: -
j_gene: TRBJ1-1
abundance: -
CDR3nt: TGTGCCAGCAGTACCAGGGCGGGGAGCACTGAAGCTTTCTTT
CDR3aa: CASSTRAGSTEAFF

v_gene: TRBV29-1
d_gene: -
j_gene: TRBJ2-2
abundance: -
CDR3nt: TGCAGCGTTGGTTCCGGCAGCGCGAACACCGGGGAGCTGTTTTTT
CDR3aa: CSVGSGSANTGELFF

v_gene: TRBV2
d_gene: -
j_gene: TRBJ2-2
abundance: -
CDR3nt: TGTGCCAGCAGTGAAGCCAGGAAGAACACCGGGGAGCTGTTTTTT
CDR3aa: CASSEARKNTGELFF

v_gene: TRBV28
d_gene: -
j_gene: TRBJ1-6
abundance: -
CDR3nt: TGTGCCAGCAGGGCAGATAATTCACCCCTCCACTTT
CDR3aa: CASRADNSPLHF

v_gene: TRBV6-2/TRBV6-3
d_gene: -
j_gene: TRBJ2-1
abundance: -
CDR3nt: TGTGCCAGCAGTTACGGCAGAGGAGGGCAGTTCTTC
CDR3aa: CASSYGRGGQFF

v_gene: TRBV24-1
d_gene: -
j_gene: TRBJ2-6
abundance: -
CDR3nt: TGTGCCACCCAGGTGGCTGGGGCCAACGTCCTGACTTTC
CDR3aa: CATQVAGANVLTF

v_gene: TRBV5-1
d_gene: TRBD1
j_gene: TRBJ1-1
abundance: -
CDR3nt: TGCGCCAGCAGCGGACAGGGGGGAGCCACTGAAGCTTTCTTT
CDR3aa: CASSGQGGATEAFF

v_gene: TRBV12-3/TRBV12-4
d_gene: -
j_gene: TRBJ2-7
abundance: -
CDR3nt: TGTGCCAGCAGTCGCAGGGACTACGAGCAGTACTTC
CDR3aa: CASSRRDYEQYF

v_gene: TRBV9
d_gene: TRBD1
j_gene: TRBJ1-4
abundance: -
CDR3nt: TGTGCCAGCAGCGTAGGGACAGGGTATAATGAAAAACTGTTTTTT
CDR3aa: CASSVGTGYNEKLFF

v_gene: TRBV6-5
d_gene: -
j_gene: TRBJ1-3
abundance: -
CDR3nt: TGTGCCAGCGTCGACATTAGCTCTGGAAACACCATATATTTT
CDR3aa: CASVDISSGNTIYF

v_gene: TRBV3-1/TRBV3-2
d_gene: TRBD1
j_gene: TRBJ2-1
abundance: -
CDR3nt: TGTGCCAGCAGCCCTCCCACCGGGACAGGGGGCAGGAATGAGCAGTTCTTC
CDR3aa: CASSPPTGTGGRNEQFF

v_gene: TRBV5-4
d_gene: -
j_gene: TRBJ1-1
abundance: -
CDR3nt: TGTGCCAGCAGCTTGTACGGGGGTCGCACTGAAGCTTTCTTT
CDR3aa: CASSLYGGRTEAFF

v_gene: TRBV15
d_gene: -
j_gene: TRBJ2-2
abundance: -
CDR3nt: TGTGCCACCAGCAGAGATGGGGCAGGGCCCACCGGGGAGCTGTTTTTT
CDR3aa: CATSRDGAGPTGELFF

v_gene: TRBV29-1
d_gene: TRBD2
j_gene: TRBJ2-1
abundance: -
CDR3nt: TGCAGCGTTGGGGGGACTAGCGGGCTACTAAATGAGCAGTTCTTC
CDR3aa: CSVGGTSGLLNEQFF

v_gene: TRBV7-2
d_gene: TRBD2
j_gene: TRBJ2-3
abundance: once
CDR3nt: TGTGCCAGCAGCCGGGGAGCGGGGGGCCCTACAGATACGCAGTATTTT
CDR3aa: CASSRGAGGPTDTQYF

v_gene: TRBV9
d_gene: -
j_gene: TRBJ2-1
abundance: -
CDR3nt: TGTGCCACCAGCGCGGGGAGCTACAATGAGCAGTTCTTC
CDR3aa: CATSAGSYNEQFF

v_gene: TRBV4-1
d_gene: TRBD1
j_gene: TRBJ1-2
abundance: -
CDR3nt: TGCGCCAGCAGCCCTAGCCCGGGACAGGGGTACGGTGGCTACACCTTC
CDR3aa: CASSPSPGQGYGGYTF

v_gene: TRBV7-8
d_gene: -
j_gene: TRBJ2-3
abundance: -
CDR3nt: TGTGCCAGCAGCTTAGTTCCACTAGGAGATACGCAGTATTTT
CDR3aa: CASSLVPLGDTQYF

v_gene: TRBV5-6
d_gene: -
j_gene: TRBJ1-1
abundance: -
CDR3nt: TGTGCCAGCAGCCTCTTGGGGGGCACTGAAGCTTTCTTT
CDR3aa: CASSLLGGTEAFF

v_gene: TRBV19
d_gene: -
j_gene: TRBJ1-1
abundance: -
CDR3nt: TGTGCCAGTAGTATAGGTGTAATAAGTGGACGGTCCCGGGGGGGCACTGAAGCTTTCTTT
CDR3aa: CASSIGVISGRSRGGTEAFF

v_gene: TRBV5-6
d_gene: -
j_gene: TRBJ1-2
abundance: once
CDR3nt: TGTGCCAGCAGCTTGGCTGGAGGGGGCTACACCTTC
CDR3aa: CASSLAGGGYTF

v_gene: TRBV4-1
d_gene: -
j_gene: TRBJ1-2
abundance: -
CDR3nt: TGCGCCAGCAGCCTCGCTGCAGGGGACGGGGGCTACACCTTC
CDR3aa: CASSLAAGDGGYTF

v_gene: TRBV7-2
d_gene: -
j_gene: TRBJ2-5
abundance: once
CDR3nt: TGTGCCAGCGGAAAGGCGGGGCCGCCCCAAGAGACCCAGTACTTC
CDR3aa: CASGKAGPPQETQYF

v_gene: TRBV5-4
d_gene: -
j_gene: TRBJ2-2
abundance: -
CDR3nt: TGTGCCAGTAACGCCGGGACACAAAACACCGGGGAGCTGTTTTTT
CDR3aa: CASNAGTQNTGELFF

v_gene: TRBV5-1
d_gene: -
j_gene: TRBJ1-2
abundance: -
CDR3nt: TGCGCCAGCAGCCCGGGATACAACTATGGCTACACCTTC
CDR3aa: CASSPGYNYGYTF

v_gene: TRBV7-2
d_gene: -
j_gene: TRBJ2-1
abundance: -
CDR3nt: TGTGCCGACAAGCGAGACTACTCCTACAATGAGCAGTTCTTC
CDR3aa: CADKRDYSYNEQFF

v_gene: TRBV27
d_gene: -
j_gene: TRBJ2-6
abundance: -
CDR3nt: TGTGCCAGCAGTTCCTGGTCCAGGGGCGCCATCTCTGGGGCCAACGTCCTGACTTTC
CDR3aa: CASSSWSRGAISGANVLTF

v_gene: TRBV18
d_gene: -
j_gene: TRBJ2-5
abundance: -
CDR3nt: TGTGCCAGCTCACCTTTGAGGGAAGAGACCCAGTACTTC
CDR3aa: CASSPLREETQYF

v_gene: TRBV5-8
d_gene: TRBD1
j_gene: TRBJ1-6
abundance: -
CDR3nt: TGTGCCAGCAGCTCCCGGGACAGCAATTCACCCCTCCACTTT
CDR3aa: CASSSRDSNSPLHF

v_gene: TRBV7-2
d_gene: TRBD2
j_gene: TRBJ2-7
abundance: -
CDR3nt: TGTGCCAGCAGGGATGGGACTAGCGGATACGAGCAGTACTTC
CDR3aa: CASRDGTSGYEQYF

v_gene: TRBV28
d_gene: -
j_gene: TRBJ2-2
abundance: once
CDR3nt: TGTGCCAGCAGCCGAGTAGGACTATCCGCGAACACCGGGGAGCTGTTTTTT
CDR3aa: CASSRVGLSANTGELFF

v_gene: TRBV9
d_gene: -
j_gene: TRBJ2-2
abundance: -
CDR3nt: TGTGCCAGCAGTGGCATGAGGGCCCCAACCGGGGAGCTGTTTTTT
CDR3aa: CASSGMRAPTGELFF

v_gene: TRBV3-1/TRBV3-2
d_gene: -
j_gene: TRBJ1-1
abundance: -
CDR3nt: TGTGCCAGCAGCCTCCTGAGGAACACTGAAGCTTTCTTT
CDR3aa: CASSLLRNTEAFF

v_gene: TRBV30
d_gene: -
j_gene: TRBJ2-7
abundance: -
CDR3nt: TGTGCCTGGAGGGGGGGGCAGGGAGGATACGAGCAGTACTTC
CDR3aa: CAWRGGQGGYEQYF

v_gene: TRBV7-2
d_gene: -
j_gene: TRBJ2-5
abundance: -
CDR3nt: TGTGCCAGCAGCTTAGGAGGCGGAGAACAAGAGACCCAGTACTTC
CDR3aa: CASSLGGGEQETQYF

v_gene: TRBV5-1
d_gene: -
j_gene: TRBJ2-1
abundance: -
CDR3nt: TGCGCCAGCAGTTCGGCGTCGGGAGCCTACAATGAGCAGTTCTTC
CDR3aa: CASSSASGAYNEQFF

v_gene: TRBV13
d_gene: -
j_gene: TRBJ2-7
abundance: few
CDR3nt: TGTGCCAGCAGCTTAAGCATTTTGGGGGGAGGCGAGCAGTACTTC
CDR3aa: CASSLSILGGGEQYF

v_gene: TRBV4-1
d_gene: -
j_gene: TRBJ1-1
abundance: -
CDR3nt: TGCGCCAGCAGCCGACTCCTGGGGGCGAACACTGAAGCTTTCTTT
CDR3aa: CASSRLLGANTEAFF

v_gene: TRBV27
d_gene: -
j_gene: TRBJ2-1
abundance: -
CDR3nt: TGTGCCAGCAGTTTTTCCGACTATTCTGAGCAGTTCTTC
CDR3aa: CASSFSDYSEQFF

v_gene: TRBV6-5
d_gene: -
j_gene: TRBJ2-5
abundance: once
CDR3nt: TGTGCCAGCGCACCCACACTAGGGGGAGAGACCCAGTACTTC
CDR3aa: CASAPTLGGETQYF

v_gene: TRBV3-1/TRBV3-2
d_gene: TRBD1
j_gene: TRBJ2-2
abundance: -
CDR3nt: TGTGCCAGCAGCCAAGATAGGATTCGGAAAGGGGGCTCCCATCCCGGGGAGCTGTTTTTT
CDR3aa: CASSQDRIRKGGSHPGELFF